These T cell receptor beta chains were read from a single sample in a study of CD8+ T cells in alopecia areata. Using immunoSEQ multiplex PCR, the repertoire was profiled, and TCRdb retains in-frame clones only, with some absent. Altogether fewer than 110,000 clones are present, 80% to 90% being singletons, with the ten largest covering around 10%. This sample comprised CD8+ T cells sorted from blood, obtained between weeks 30 and 35, from a patient treated with tofacitinib. The receptors were sampled from a human donor with alopecia areata. The CDR3 runs from the conserved cysteine through the conserved F or W. D genes are given only for firm matches. Size is omitted from some rows. Given values are once, few, many or a class for expanded clones.

j_call d_call v_call cdr3_length clone_size cdr3_nt cdr3_aa
TRBJ1-2 NA TRBV10-3 15 NA TGTGCCATCAGTGAGTCTCAGGGGACTAACTATGGCTACACCTTC CAISESQGTNYGYTF
TRBJ2-3 NA TRBV7-3 15 NA TGTGCCAGCAGCTTAACAGGATCTAGCACAGATACGCAGTATTTT CASSLTGSSTDTQYF
TRBJ2-3 NA TRBV9 12 NA TGTGCCAGCAGCGCCCATTCAGATACGCAGTATTTT CASSAHSDTQYF
TRBJ2-1 NA TRBV7-7 14 NA TGTGCCAGCAGCCCCGGGGGGCCAGGCTATGAGCAGTTCTTC CASSPGGPGYEQFF
TRBJ2-7 TRBD1 TRBV5-1 14 NA TGCGCCAGCTCGGACGAGGGGGCGCTGAACGAGCAGTACTTC CASSDEGALNEQYF
TRBJ1-1 NA TRBV6-5 12 NA TGTGCCAGCAGCACTACCGGGACCGGAGCTTTCTTT CASSTTGTGAFF
TRBJ2-7 NA TRBV6-6 13 NA TGTGCCAGCGCCGAGGGGCACTCTTACGAGCAGTACTTC CASAEGHSYEQYF
TRBJ2-7 NA TRBV7-2 13 once TGTGCCAGCAGCTTGGCAGACAGCTACGAGCAGTACTTC CASSLADSYEQYF
TRBJ2-7 TRBD2 TRBV7-6 17 NA TGTGCCAGCAGCTTAGGTCTGGCTAGCGGGGGGACCTACGAGCAGTACTTC CASSLGLASGGTYEQYF
TRBJ2-2 NA TRBV5-6 14 NA TGTGCCAGCAGCTTGGCCAGCAACACCGGGGAGCTGTTTTTT CASSLASNTGELFF
TRBJ2-2 NA TRBV7-9 14 NA TGTGCCAGCTTTAAATGGGAGAACACCGGGGAGCTGTTTTTT CASFKWENTGELFF
TRBJ2-1 NA TRBV7-9 13 NA TGTGCCAGCAGCTTAGGCCAGGGCTGGGAGCAGTTCTTC CASSLGQGWEQFF
TRBJ2-2 NA TRBV9 10 NA TGTGCCAGCAGCGGCAGGGAGCTGTTTTTT CASSGRELFF
TRBJ2-7 NA TRBV2 14 NA TGTGCCAGCAGTGAAAGGATCCAGCCCTTCGAGCAGTACTTC CASSERIQPFEQYF
TRBJ2-7 TRBD1 TRBV30 13 NA TGTGCCTGGAGTCCGGGACAGGCCTACGAGCAGTACTTC CAWSPGQAYEQYF
TRBJ2-3 TRBD2 TRBV9 15 NA TGTGCCAGCAGCGTATCCGGGAGGGACGCAGATACGCAGTATTTT CASSVSGRDADTQYF
TRBJ2-2 NA TRBV9 14 once TGTGCCAGCAGCCCAGGGGACGGTACCGGGGAGCTGTTTTTT CASSPGDGTGELFF
TRBJ2-7 NA TRBV10-3 17 NA TGTGCCATCAGTGACTCACCCGGGACTGCGAGCTCCTACGAGCAGTACTTC CAISDSPGTASSYEQYF
TRBJ2-7 TRBD2 TRBV19 14 NA TGTGCCAGTAGTACGTCAGGGACTAGCTACGAGCAGTACTTC CASSTSGTSYEQYF
TRBJ2-3 NA TRBV29-1 13 few TGCAGCGTTGAAGGACTAAACACAGATACGCAGTATTTT CSVEGLNTDTQYF
TRBJ2-1 NA TRBV5-6 13 once TGTGCCAGCAGCCACGCTAGATGGCATAAGCAGTTCTTC CASSHARWHKQFF
TRBJ2-7 NA TRBV5-4 13 few TGTGCCAGCAGCCCCGGACAGTCCTACGAGCAGTACTTC CASSPGQSYEQYF
TRBJ2-7 TRBD2 TRBV19 15 NA TGTGCCAGTAGTGCCCTAGCGGGAGGGCCCTACGAGCAGTACTTC CASSALAGGPYEQYF
TRBJ2-7 TRBD1 TRBV5-1 12 few TGCGCCAGCAGCCCCCCCGGGACAGAAGCGTTCTTC CASSPPGTEAFF
TRBJ1-1 NA TRBV19 13 NA TGTGCCAGTAGTATGTCAGGGCGCACTGAAGCTTTCTTT CASSMSGRTEAFF
TRBJ1-2 NA TRBV2 15 NA TGTGCCAGCAGTGAAGCCGCCTCGGGGGTTGAGGGCTACACCTTC CASSEAASGVEGYTF
TRBJ1-1 TRBD1 TRBV7-9 16 NA TGTGCCAGCAGCTCCTCAGACAGGGGGCAAAGCACTGAAGCTTTCTTT CASSSSDRGQSTEAFF
TRBJ2-1 TRBD2 TRBV5-7 17 NA TGTGCCAGCAGCTTGTGGATCTTGGGAGGGCCCTACAATGAGCAGTTCTTC CASSLWILGGPYNEQFF
TRBJ2-7 NA TRBV25-1 16 NA TGTGCCAGCAGTGAATTCAGAAATCTAGTTTCAGGCGAGCAGTACTTC CASSEFRNLVSGEQYF
TRBJ1-1 NA TRBV19 14 NA TGTGCCAGTAGTATAGGCCAAGAGAACACTGAAGCTTTCTTT CASSIGQENTEAFF
TRBJ1-2 NA TRBV28 13 NA TGTGCCAGCAGTGACTTCTCACTAAGGGGCTACACCTTC CASSDFSLRGYTF
TRBJ2-3 NA TRBV14 17 few TGTGCCAGCAGCCAAGATAACCGCTACCCCCCCACAGATACGCAGTATTTT CASSQDNRYPPTDTQYF
TRBJ2-2 TRBD2 TRBV6-1 15 NA TGTGCCAGCACCCGAGCGGGAGTGAACACCGGGGAGCTGTTTTTT CASTRAGVNTGELFF
TRBJ2-3 NA TRBV9 15 NA TGTGCCAGCACCTTGGACCTGTCTAGCACAGATACGCAGTATTTT CASTLDLSSTDTQYF
TRBJ1-4 NA TRBV6-5 15 NA TGTGCCAGCCGTCCCCCAGGGGCAGGCTACGAAAAACTGTTTTTT CASRPPGAGYEKLFF
TRBJ2-5 TRBD1 TRBV10-3 13 once TGTGCCATCAGGGGACAGGGCCAAGAGACCCAGTACTTC CAIRGQGQETQYF
TRBJ2-7 TRBD2 TRBV6-6 15 NA TGTGCCAGCACCTACCCTACTAGCGGTGGGGACGAGCAGTACTTC CASTYPTSGGDEQYF
TRBJ2-7 NA TRBV7-9 13 NA TGTGCCAGCAGCTTACCGCCAGGGAGGCGGCAGTACTTC CASSLPPGRRQYF
TRBJ2-7 TRBD2 TRBV5-1 15 NA TGCGCCAGCAGCGGGGGGGATAGAAGTCCTTACGAGCAGTACTTC CASSGGDRSPYEQYF
TRBJ1-1 TRBD1 TRBV19 14 NA TGTGCCAGTAGCTTGACAGGGGCCGCCACTGAAGCTTTCTTT CASSLTGAATEAFF
TRBJ1-1 NA TRBV19 13 NA TGTGCCAGTAAGGGGGGTCGAAACACTGAAGCTTTCTTT CASKGGRNTEAFF
TRBJ2-3 NA TRBV5-1 14 NA TGCGCCAGCAGCTCGCGGCAGGGAACAGATACGCAGTATTTT CASSSRQGTDTQYF
TRBJ1-5 NA TRBV11-2 15 NA TGTGCCAGCAGCTTAGAGTTAAGTAGCAATCAGCCCCAGCATTTT CASSLELSSNQPQHF
TRBJ2-1 NA TRBV27 12 NA TGTGCCAGCAGTGGTTCCTACAATGAGCAGTTCTTC CASSGSYNEQFF
TRBJ2-1 NA TRBV29-1 15 NA TGCAGCGTTGAAAGGCAGGGGTCGTCCTACAATGAGCAGTTCTTC CSVERQGSSYNEQFF
TRBJ2-1 TRBD2 TRBV14 16 NA TGTGCCAGCAGCCATATGGGGCGGGAGAATTACAATGAGCAGTTCTTC CASSHMGRENYNEQFF
TRBJ2-3 NA TRBV18 13 NA TGTGCCAGCTCACCATGGGCCAGAGATACGCAGTATTTT CASSPWARDTQYF
TRBJ2-3 TRBD2 TRBV7-9 15 NA TGTGCCAGCAGCTTAGTGTCAGCGGGAGCAGATACGCAGTATTTT CASSLVSAGADTQYF
TRBJ2-1 TRBD2 TRBV7-9 16 NA TGTGCCAGCACCTCACCAAGACTAGCGGGGGACAATGAGCAGTTCTTC CASTSPRLAGDNEQFF
TRBJ1-2 NA TRBV5-1 14 once TGCGCCAGCAGCCAAACCCCCCCAGGCGATGGCTACACCTTC CASSQTPPGDGYTF
TRBJ1-3 NA TRBV7-9 15 once TGTGCCAGCAGCCCACCTACAGGGACTGGAAACACCATATATTTT CASSPPTGTGNTIYF
TRBJ2-1 NA TRBV13 16 NA TGTGCCAGCAGCTTAGGCGCTAGCGACCTCTACAATGAGCAGTTCTTC CASSLGASDLYNEQFF
TRBJ2-7 NA TRBV5-4 15 NA TGTGCCAGCAGCCCGGGGCCGGGACACGCGTACGAGCAGTACTTC CASSPGPGHAYEQYF
TRBJ1-2 NA TRBV2 13 NA TGTGCCAGCGGGGGGGAACAGGGACATGGCTACACCTTC CASGGEQGHGYTF
TRBJ2-7 NA TRBV7-9 13 NA TGTGCCAGCAGCGAAGTGGGAGTCTACGAGCAGTACTTC CASSEVGVYEQYF
TRBJ2-7 TRBD2 TRBV15 16 NA TGTGCCACCAGCAGAGATCGGCTAGCGGGAGCTTCCGAGCAGTACTTC CATSRDRLAGASEQYF
TRBJ2-1 TRBD2 TRBV11-1 16 NA TGTGCCAGCAGCCCGTGGTGGCGGGGGGTAGACAATGAGCAGTTCTTC CASSPWWRGVDNEQFF
TRBJ2-1 TRBD2 TRBV6-6 15 NA TGTGCCAGCAGTGCGGGGTTGTATACTAGCGTTGAGCAGTTCTTC CASSAGLYTSVEQFF
TRBJ1-1 TRBD1 TRBV6-5 15 NA TGTGCCAGCAGCCTAACGAGTCGACAGGGCCCTGAAGCTTTCTTT CASSLTSRQGPEAFF